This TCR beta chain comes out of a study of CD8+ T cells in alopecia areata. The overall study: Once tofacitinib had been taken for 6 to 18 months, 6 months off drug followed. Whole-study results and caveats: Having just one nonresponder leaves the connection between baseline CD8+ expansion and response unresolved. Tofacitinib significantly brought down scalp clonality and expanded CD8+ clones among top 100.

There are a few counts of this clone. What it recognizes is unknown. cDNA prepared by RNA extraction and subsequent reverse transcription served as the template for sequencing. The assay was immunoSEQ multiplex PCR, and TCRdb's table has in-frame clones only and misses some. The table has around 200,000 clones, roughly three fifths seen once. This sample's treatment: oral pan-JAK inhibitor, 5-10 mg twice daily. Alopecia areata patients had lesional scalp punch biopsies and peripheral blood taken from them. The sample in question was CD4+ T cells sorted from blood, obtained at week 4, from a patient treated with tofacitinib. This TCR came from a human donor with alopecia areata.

CDR3 amino acids: CASSPRQITDTQYF. CDR3 sequence (DNA): TGCGCCAGCAGCCCTCGACAGATCACAGATACGCAGTATTTT. V and J are TRBV4-3 and TRBJ2-3; weak D call: TRBD1 (5 bases). Per germline, CDR1 LGHNA and CDR2 YSLEER. Deletions cut 4 bases from V and 2 bases from J, with 10 bases between. The CDR3 has 14 residues.